One sample yielded the 10 T cell receptor beta chains listed below, sequenced in a study of regulatory T cells in long-lasting Graves disease. The TCR beta library used iRepertoire HTBI primers with Arm-PCR amplification of CDR3. TCRdb re-called the multiplex PCR reads with MiXCR, one entry per CDR3 protein. The sample yields roughly 450,000 distinct CDR3 sequences, under 25% seen once. This sample's time point: persistent/refractory GD, antithyroid drugs over 5 years with positive TRAb. PBMC RNA was the source of the TCR library. The starting material was peripheral blood mononuclear cells (PBMCs), obtained when the disease was refractory, from a patient treated with antithyroid drugs. These receptors came from a female donor with Graves disease.

This clonotype was counted many times. The rearrangement uses TRBV11-2 and TRBJ2-5; 12 bases match TRBD1. This CDR3 has 20 residues. V was pared by 5 bases and J by 5 bases, with 21 bases of the junction left unmatched. Germline V gene sequence: CDR1 SGHAT, CDR2 FQNNGV. The CDR3 nucleotides read TGTGCCAGCAGCCCGCGGGACAGGGGGCTCCCGTTCTTGGGGCGGGAGACCCAGTACTTC. It is translated as CASSPRDRGLPFLGRETQYF.

This clonotype came up many times. V usage is TRBV27 and J usage is TRBJ1-5; 7 nucleotides align to TRBD1. The germline V gene encodes CDR1 MNHEY and CDR2 SMNVEV (reference sequence). V was clipped by 6 bases and J by 1 base; unmatched bases: 3. The CDR3 runs 14 residues. Written as DNA, the CDR3 is TGTGCCAGCAGACAGGGGAACAGCAATCAGCCCCAGCATTTT. It translates to CASRQGNSNQPQHF.

A note on this clonotype: At one end the junction does not follow the germline gene, possibly because of a read error. CDR3 region: CASSLIGSSGFF. The CDR3 DNA reads TGTGCCAGCAGCTTAATTGGGTCGTCAGGTTTCTTC. The chain is built from TRBV11-2 and TRBJ2-4, with no clear D. CDR3 length: 12 residues. The V gene's germline CDR1 is SGHAT and CDR2 FQNNGV.

This clonotype was recorded many times. The rearrangement links TRBV18 to TRBJ1-1; possibly TRBD1 for D (6 bases). V was cut by 2 bases and J by 11 bases, with 18 bases left in between. This CDR3 contains 14 residues. CDR1 and CDR2 from the germline V gene are KGHSH and LQKENI. The CDR3 DNA reads as TGTGCCAGCTCACCAAGCACAACAGGGATTCACGCTTTCTTT. Protein sequence: CASSPSTTGIHAFF.

J is TRBJ2-1 and V is TRBV7-9; 10 bases match TRBD2. Germline assignment: CDR1 SEHNR and CDR2 FQNEAQ (reference sequence). V was clipped by 2 bases and J by 7 bases; unmatched bases: 5. This CDR3 is 15 amino acids long. CDR3 region: CASSLSGRAINEQFF. In DNA, the CDR3 is TGTGCCAGCAGCTTAAGCGGGAGGGCCATAAATGAGCAGTTCTTC.

This clonotype was found a few times. The chain combines TRBV7-2 with TRBJ2-7; D remains ambiguous. This CDR3 region has 13 residues. V was pared by 1 base and J by 6 bases, with 10 bases between. Looked up from germline, CDR1 is SGHTA and CDR2 is FQGNSA. The CDR3 sequence is CASSLDPAREQYF. The CDR3 DNA reads as TGTGCCAGCAGCTTAGACCCGGCGCGCGAGCAGTACTTC.

This clonotype was found a few times. The chain is built from TRBV9 and TRBJ2-7; no definite D call. Trimming stripped 0 bases from V and 3 bases from J, with 13 bases between. Germline V gene lookup returns CDR1 SGDLS and CDR2 YYNGEE. The length of the CDR3 is 15 residues. CDR3 bases: TGTGCCAGCAGCGTAGAAGTAGGGTATGTCTACGAGCAGTACTTC. It codes for CASSVEVGYVYEQYF.

For this clonotype: The likely explanation is a read error, given a far larger clone one base away. This chain connects TRBV6-2 or TRBV6-3 to TRBJ2-5, with D tentatively TRBD2 (5 bases). The V end was cut by 5 bases, the J end by 9 bases, with 19 bases between. The length of the CDR3 is 14 residues. Germline V gene data show CDR1 as MNHEY and CDR2 as SVGEGT. CDR3 in amino acids: CASSPFGGVEAQYF. The CDR3 DNA sequence: TGTGCCAGCAGTCCCTTCGGTGGCGTGGAGGCCCAGTACTTC.

This clonotype came up many times. This chain links TRBV27 with TRBJ2-5; D is perhaps TRBD2 (5 bases). CDR1 MNHEY and CDR2 SMNVEV come from the germline V gene (reference sequence). V shed 5 bases and J shed 5 bases, with 15 bases lying between them. The CDR3 consists of 14 residues. For the CDR3, the DNA is TGTGCCAGCAGTCCCGAGGGCACGGACGAGACCCAGTACTTC. It yields the protein CASSPEGTDETQYF.

V usage is TRBV3-1 and J usage is TRBJ2-1, with TRBD2 matching 7 bases. Trimming at V came to 1 base and at J to 6 bases, leaving 9 bases not matched to a gene. Germline lookup yields CDR1 LGHDT and CDR2 YNNKEL (reference sequence). This CDR3 region has 16 residues. The CDR3 bases are TGTGCCAGCAGCCAAGTTGCGGGAGAGTTGATCAATGAGCAGTTCTTC. As protein: CASSQVAGELINEQFF.